The clone carrying this T cell receptor (beta chain) was counted only a few times. The sample is drawn from a study of Graves' ophthalmopathy and Graves' hyperthyroidism. Study as a whole: At the time of initial diagnosis and before any treatment, peripheral blood was collected.

V was pared by 3 bases and J by 0 bases, with 9 bases between. The CDR3 is 14 amino acids. Amplifying from RNA transcripts, the study obtained TCR beta CDR3 regions. An opening RT-PCR round employed HTBI primers and preceded a second-round multiplex PCR. MiXCR was run by TCRdb on the multiplex PCR reads, yielding one entry per CDR3 protein. The table records 600,000 to 650,000 distinct CDR3 sequences, about 20% of them present only once. Sequenced sample: peripheral blood. The TCR was taken from a woman aged 18-30 years with stable Graves' hyperthyroidism. Some clones in this sample may be carry-over from other donors' samples. The rearrangement uses TRBV12-3 or TRBV12-4 and TRBJ2-7, with D maybe TRBD2 (5 bases). The CDR3 DNA reads as TGTGCCAGCAGTTTTAAAGGGAGCTCCTACGAGCAGTACTTC. Protein product: CASSFKGSSYEQYF.